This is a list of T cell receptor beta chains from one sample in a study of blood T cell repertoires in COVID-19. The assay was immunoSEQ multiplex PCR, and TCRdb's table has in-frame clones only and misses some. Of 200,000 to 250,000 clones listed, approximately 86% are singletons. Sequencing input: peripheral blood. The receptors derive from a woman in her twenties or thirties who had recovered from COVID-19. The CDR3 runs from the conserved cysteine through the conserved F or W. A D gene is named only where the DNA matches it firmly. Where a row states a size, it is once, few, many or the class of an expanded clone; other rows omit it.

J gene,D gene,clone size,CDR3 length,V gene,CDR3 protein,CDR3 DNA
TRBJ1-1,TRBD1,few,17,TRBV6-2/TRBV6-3,CASSPLPGQGGSTEAFF,TGTGCCAGCAGCCCTTTACCGGGACAGGGAGGATCCACTGAAGCTTTCTTT
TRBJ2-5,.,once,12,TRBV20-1,CSASSLTETQYF,TGCAGTGCCAGTAGCCTAACGGAGACCCAGTACTTC
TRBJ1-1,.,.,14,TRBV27,CASSRRQWGTEAFF,TGTGCCAGCAGTAGGCGACAGTGGGGCACTGAAGCTTTCTTT
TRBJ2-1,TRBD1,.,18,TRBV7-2,CASSPWSIDRGRNNEQFF,TGTGCCAGCAGCCCATGGTCCATCGACAGGGGGCGTAACAATGAGCAGTTCTTC
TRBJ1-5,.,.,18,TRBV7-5,CVRSPTDRGKRSNQPQHF,TGTGTCAGAAGCCCCACCGACAGGGGCAAAAGGAGCAATCAGCCCCAGCATTTT
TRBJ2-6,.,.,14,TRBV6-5,CASRSQSGANVLTF,TGTGCCAGCAGGAGCCAATCTGGGGCCAACGTCCTGACTTTC
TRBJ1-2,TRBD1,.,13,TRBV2,CASNPDRDYGYTF,TGTGCCAGCAACCCGGACAGGGACTATGGCTACACCTTC
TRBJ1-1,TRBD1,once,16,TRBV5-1,CASSPGDRRMNTEAFF,TGCGCCAGCAGCCCCGGGGACAGGCGGATGAACACTGAAGCTTTCTTT
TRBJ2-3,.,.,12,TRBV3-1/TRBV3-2,CASSHITDTQYF,TGTGCCAGCAGCCACATCACAGATACGCAGTATTTT
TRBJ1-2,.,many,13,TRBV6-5,CATLGGRGYGYTF,TGTGCCACCCTGGGGGGACGGGGCTATGGCTACACCTTC
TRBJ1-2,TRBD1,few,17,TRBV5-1,CASSPPSGQGLRDGYTF,TGCGCCAGCAGCCCGCCTTCGGGACAGGGACTTCGCGATGGCTACACCTTC
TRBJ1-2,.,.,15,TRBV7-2,CASSLAWGEHYGYTF,TGTGCCAGCAGCTTAGCATGGGGGGAGCACTATGGCTACACCTTC
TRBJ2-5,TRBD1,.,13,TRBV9,CASSFTGEETQYF,TGTGCCAGCAGCTTCACAGGGGAAGAGACCCAGTACTTC
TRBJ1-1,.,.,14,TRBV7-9,CASMRQVYDTEAFF,TGTGCCAGCATGAGGCAAGTTTATGACACTGAAGCTTTCTTT
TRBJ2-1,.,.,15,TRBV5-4,CASSSAGGGENEQFF,TGTGCCAGCAGTTCCGCCGGGGGTGGGGAGAATGAGCAGTTCTTC
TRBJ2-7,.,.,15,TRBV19,CASSPSLDTAYEQYF,TGTGCCAGTAGCCCCTCCCTGGACACGGCCTACGAGCAGTACTTC
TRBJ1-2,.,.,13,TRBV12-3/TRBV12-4,CASSLTGSVGYTF,TGTGCCAGCAGCCTAACAGGGTCTGTTGGCTACACCTTC
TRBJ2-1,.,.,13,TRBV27,CASSEDSYNEQFF,TGTGCCAGCAGCGAGGACAGTTACAATGAGCAGTTCTTC
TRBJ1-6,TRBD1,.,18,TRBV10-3,CAISDQAGGSSYNSPLHF,TGTGCCATCAGTGACCAGGCAGGGGGAAGCTCCTATAATTCACCCCTCCACTTT
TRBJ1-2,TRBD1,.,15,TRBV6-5,CASRRQGAQVYGYTF,TGTGCCAGCAGAAGACAGGGGGCGCAGGTCTATGGCTACACCTTC
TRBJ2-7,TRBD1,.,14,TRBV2,CANTIRDRGHEQYF,TGTGCCAACACGATCCGGGACAGGGGCCACGAGCAGTACTTC
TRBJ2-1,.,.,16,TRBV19,CASSIGGGDSYNEQFF,TGTGCCAGTAGTATAGGCGGCGGGGACTCCTACAATGAGCAGTTCTTC
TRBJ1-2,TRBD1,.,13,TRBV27,CASSSSTGDGYTF,TGTGCCAGCAGTTCTTCAACAGGGGATGGCTACACCTTC
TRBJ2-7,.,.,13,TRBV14,CASSQDGFDEQYF,TGTGCCAGCAGCCAAGACGGGTTCGACGAGCAGTACTTC
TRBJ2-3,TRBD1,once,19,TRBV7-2,CASSFPREGGLISTDTQYF,TGTGCCAGCAGCTTTCCGAGGGAAGGGGGCCTTATAAGCACAGATACGCAGTATTTT
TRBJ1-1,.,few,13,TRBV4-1,CASSLEINTEAFF,TGCGCCAGCAGCCTGGAGATTAACACTGAAGCTTTCTTT